This T cell receptor (beta chain) was sequenced in a study of metastatic and nonmetastatic thyroid tumors. Study-wide context: From malignant and benign thyroid patients, repertoires in blood and in tumor or nodule tissue were compared. Study conclusions and caveats: Reportedly, malignant thyroid tumors had significantly higher TCR beta diversity than benign nodules, in blood and tumor.

Original data processing: Between-group CDR3 differences, defined by clinicopathological status, yielded a distant-metastasis classifier for papillary thyroid cancer. With MiXCR, TCRdb called clones anew from the PCR reads. TCRdb's processing, not the authors' own work, is the source of the V and J calls. The sample lists about 40,000 clones, approximately 16% occurring once. Every patient underwent thyroid surgery untreated. This clone has ten or more counts. Its cognate antigen is unknown. The receptor's source is a female donor with papillary thyroid cancer or a benign thyroid nodule (not recorded which). Some clones in this sample may be carry-over from other donors' samples. What was sequenced was blood.

The CDR3 DNA sequence: TGTGCCAGCACTCGTTCGGCGGACGAGCAGTACTTC. Translation gives CASTRSADEQYF. The chain carries TRBV7-9 and TRBJ2-7, with D uncertain. This CDR3 has 12 amino acids. The V gene lost 7 bases and the J gene lost 5 bases, with 12 bases spanning the gap. Germline CDR1 SEHNR, CDR2 FQNEAQ (reference sequence).